Described below is a single TCR beta chain sequence and its context. This record comes from a study of a mutant IDH1 vaccine in newly diagnosed glioma. Germline loops: CDR1 LNHNV, CDR2 YYDKDF (reference sequence). V was clipped by 2 bases and J by 4 bases, with 8 bases between them. The CDR3 runs 13 residues. Clones were read by immunoSEQ multiplex PCR, and TCRdb kept only the in-frame ones, dropping some. The table has tens of thousands of clones, roughly 80% seen once. Regarding time point: baseline, week 1 (first vaccination visit). As to treatment: pre-vaccination baseline after standard-of-care therapy.

The clonotype originates from a man aged 25 to 40 with glioma. The V and J genes are TRBV15 and TRBJ1-2; D is undetermined. This specimen was PBMCs, taken from a glioma patient treated with radiotherapy, temozolomide or both. CDR3 loop: CATSRSGPYGYTF. In DNA form, the CDR3 reads TGTGCCACCAGCAGATCCGGACCCTATGGCTACACCTTC.